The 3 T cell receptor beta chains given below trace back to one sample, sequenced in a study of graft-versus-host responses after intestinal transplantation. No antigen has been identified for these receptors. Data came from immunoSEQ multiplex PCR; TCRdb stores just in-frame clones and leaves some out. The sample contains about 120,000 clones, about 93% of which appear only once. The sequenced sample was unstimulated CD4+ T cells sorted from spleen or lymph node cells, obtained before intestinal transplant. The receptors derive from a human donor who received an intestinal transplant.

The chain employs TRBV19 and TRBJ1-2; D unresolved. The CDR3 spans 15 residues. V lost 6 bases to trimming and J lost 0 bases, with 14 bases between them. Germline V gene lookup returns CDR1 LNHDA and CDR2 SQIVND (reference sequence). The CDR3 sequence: CASRQDGLSNYGYTF. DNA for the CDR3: TGTGCCAGTAGACAAGATGGGTTGTCTAACTATGGCTACACCTTC.

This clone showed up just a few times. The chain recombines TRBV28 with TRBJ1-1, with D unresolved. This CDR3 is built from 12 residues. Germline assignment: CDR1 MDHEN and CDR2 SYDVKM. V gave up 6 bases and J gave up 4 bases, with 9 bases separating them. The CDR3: CASSPFSTEAFF. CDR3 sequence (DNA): TGTGCCAGCAGCCCTTTCTCCACTGAAGCTTTCTTT. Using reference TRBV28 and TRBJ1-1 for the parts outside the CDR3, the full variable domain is DVKVTQSSRYLVKRTGEKVFLECVQDMDHENMFWYRQDPGLGLRLIYFSYDVKMKEKGDIPEGYSVSREKKERFSLILESASTNQTSMYLCASSPFSTEAFFGQGTRLTVV.

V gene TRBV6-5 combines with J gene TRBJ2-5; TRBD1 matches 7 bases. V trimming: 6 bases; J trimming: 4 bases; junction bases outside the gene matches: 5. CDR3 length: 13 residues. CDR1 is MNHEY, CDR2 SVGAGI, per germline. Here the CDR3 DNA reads TGTGCCAGCAGGAGGGGGCATGGAGAGACCCAGTACTTC. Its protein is CASRRGHGETQYF.